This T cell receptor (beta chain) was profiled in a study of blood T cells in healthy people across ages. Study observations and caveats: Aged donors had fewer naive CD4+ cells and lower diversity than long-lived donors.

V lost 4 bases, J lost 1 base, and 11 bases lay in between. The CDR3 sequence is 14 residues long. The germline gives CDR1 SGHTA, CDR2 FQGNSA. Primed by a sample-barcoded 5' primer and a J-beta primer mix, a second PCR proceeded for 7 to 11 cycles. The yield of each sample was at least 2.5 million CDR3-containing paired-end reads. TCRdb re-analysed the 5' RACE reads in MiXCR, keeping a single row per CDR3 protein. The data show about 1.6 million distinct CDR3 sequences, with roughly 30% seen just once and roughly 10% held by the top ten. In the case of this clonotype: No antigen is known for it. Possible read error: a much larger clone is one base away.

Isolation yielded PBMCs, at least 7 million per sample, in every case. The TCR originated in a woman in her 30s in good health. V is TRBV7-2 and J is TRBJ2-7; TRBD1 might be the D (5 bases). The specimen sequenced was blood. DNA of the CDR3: TGTGCCAGCAGCTCCACTGACAGATCCTACGAGCAGTACTTC. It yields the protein CASSSTDRSYEQYF.